The rows below give T cell receptor beta chains drawn from one sample of a study of neoadjuvant anti-PD-1 for oral cavity cancer. This table comes from immunoSEQ multiplex PCR, and its TCRdb copy is limited to in-frame clones, with some not included. The sample carries about 72,000 clones, 80% to 90% recorded once. The sample here was PBMCs, taken after nivolumab (anti-PD-1) treatment. These receptors were obtained from a person aged 35 to 85 with oral cavity squamous cell carcinoma. Each CDR3 is given with its conserved first and last residue. The D gene is left open where the match is weak. Size values are once, few and many counts, or a class for expanded clones, and some rows have none.

CDR3 DNA	CDR3 protein	V gene	J gene	clone size	CDR3 length	D gene
TGTGCCAGCAGTGTAGGGGTCAATCAGCCCCAGCATTTT	CASSVGVNQPQHF	TRBV25-1	TRBJ1-5	-	13	-
TGTGCCACCTTTCCGGAGATTATGAACACTGAAGCTTTCTTT	CATFPEIMNTEAFF	TRBV28	TRBJ1-1	-	14	-
TGTGCCAGCAGCCTAGAGGACAGGGGGGTGTTTTTT	CASSLEDRGVFF	TRBV7-9	TRBJ2-2	-	12	TRBD1
TGTGCCAGTACTCCTAGCGGGAGAAAACAGAATGAGCAGTTCTTC	CASTPSGRKQNEQFF	TRBV28	TRBJ2-1	-	15	TRBD2
TGTGCCAGCAGCTTGACACCGCTAGGAGAGACCCAGTACTTC	CASSLTPLGETQYF	TRBV5-5	TRBJ2-5	-	14	-
TGTGCCAGTAGTATCGTCAGGGGCGTCACCGGGGAGCTGTTTTTT	CASSIVRGVTGELFF	TRBV19	TRBJ2-2	few	15	-
TGTGCCTGGAGTCTTCAACAGGGTACCTATGGCTACACCTTC	CAWSLQQGTYGYTF	TRBV30	TRBJ1-2	-	14	-
TGTGCCAGCAGCTTGGGAAGAGCGGGAGGGACCTACAATGAGCAGTTCTTC	CASSLGRAGGTYNEQFF	TRBV5-4	TRBJ2-1	-	17	TRBD2
TGTGCCAGCAGCTTAGACGGAGCCCAGCCCCAGCATTTT	CASSLDGAQPQHF	TRBV7-9	TRBJ1-5	-	13	-
TGTGCCAGCACTCTAGCGGGTACCGGGGAGCTGTTTTTT	CASTLAGTGELFF	TRBV25-1	TRBJ2-2	-	13	TRBD2
TGTGCCACTACCCGGGACTCCAATGAGCAGTTCTTC	CATTRDSNEQFF	TRBV10-3	TRBJ2-1	-	12	-
TGTGCCAGCAGCTCAGGTGGGGGGACTGAAGCTTTCTTT	CASSSGGGTEAFF	TRBV7-3	TRBJ1-1	once	13	-
TGTGCCAGCAGTTTTCAGGGAGGAGGCTACACCTTC	CASSFQGGGYTF	TRBV27	TRBJ1-2	-	12	-
TGCGCCAGCAGTGAGTGGACCCTAAGGGTTTCGATGGGCAATCAGCCCCAGCATTTT	CASSEWTLRVSMGNQPQHF	TRBV10-1	TRBJ1-5	-	19	-
TGTGCCAGCAGCTTAATTGGGACGACGAGCTCCTACAATGAGCAGTTCTTC	CASSLIGTTSSYNEQFF	TRBV7-2	TRBJ2-1	-	17	-
TGTGCCAGAAGCGTTAACAGGGGTAAGAACACTGAAGCTTTCTTT	CARSVNRGKNTEAFF	TRBV5-3	TRBJ1-1	many	15	TRBD1
TGTGCCAGCAGCGTAGCAGGGGGGTTTAATGAAAAACTGTTTTTT	CASSVAGGFNEKLFF	TRBV9	TRBJ1-4	-	15	TRBD1
TGCGCCAGCAGTGAGTCTGGTGCGGGCCTACAACGATATGAGCAGTTCTTC	CASSESGAGLQRYEQFF	TRBV10-1	TRBJ2-1	-	17	-
TGTGCCAGCTCACTCCAGAGCTCCTACGAGCAGTACTTC	CASSLQSSYEQYF	TRBV18	TRBJ2-7	-	13	-
TGTGCCAGCAGTTTATCGAAAGGCAGGGGAATCCAAGAGACCCAGTACTTC	CASSLSKGRGIQETQYF	TRBV27	TRBJ2-5	-	17	-
TGTGCCAGCAGCATCCCCGGGGATTTGAGGGATCAGCCCCAGCATTTT	CASSIPGDLRDQPQHF	TRBV6-6	TRBJ1-5	-	16	-
TGTGCCAGCTCCTCCCCCGGGACTAGCGACTACGAGCAGTACTTC	CASSSPGTSDYEQYF	TRBV27	TRBJ2-7	-	15	TRBD2
TGTGCTAGCAGCTTAGGGGGACCATACAATGAGCAGTTCTTC	CASSLGGPYNEQFF	TRBV7-7	TRBJ2-1	-	14	-
TGTGCCAGCAACCAACAGGGGTCCGTCACTGAAGCTTTCTTT	CASNQQGSVTEAFF	TRBV2	TRBJ1-1	once	14	TRBD1
TGTGCCAGCAAAATGGGACTAGCAGGAGAGACCCAGTACTTC	CASKMGLAGETQYF	TRBV27	TRBJ2-5	-	14	TRBD2
TGTGCCAGCAGTCCTCTCTACGAGCAGTACTTC	CASSPLYEQYF	TRBV6-6	TRBJ2-7	-	11	-
TGTGCCAGCAGTTTGCGGACAGGGGGCCTAACCGGGGAGCTGTTTTTT	CASSLRTGGLTGELFF	TRBV27	TRBJ2-2	-	16	TRBD1
TGTGCCTGGAGTGTAGGTTGGGGGGAGCAGTACTTC	CAWSVGWGEQYF	TRBV30	TRBJ2-7	-	12	-
TGCGCCAGCAGTGAGAACGGCGGAGGGGAGCTGTTTTTT	CASSENGGGELFF	TRBV10-1	TRBJ2-2	-	13	-
TGTGCCAGCGCTTGGACGGGCAATCAGCCCCAGCATTTT	CASAWTGNQPQHF	TRBV19	TRBJ1-5	-	13	-
TGCAGTGCTAGCAGCTACAATGAGCAGTTCTTC	CSASSYNEQFF	TRBV20-1	TRBJ2-1	-	11	-
TGTGCCAGCAGCTCAGCCCTGGGACTAGCGGGAGGGGGGACCCAGTACTTC	CASSSALGLAGGGTQYF	TRBV7-2	TRBJ2-5	few	17	TRBD2
TGCGCCAGCAGCTTGGGGGGGTACAATGAGCAGTTCTTC	CASSLGGYNEQFF	TRBV5-1	TRBJ2-1	-	13	-
TGTGCCAGTGCTCGAGCTGGGGGGTTCTACGAGCAGTACTTC	CASARAGGFYEQYF	TRBV27	TRBJ2-7	-	14	-
TGTGCCAGCAGCGTAGGGGGACTAGCGGGAGGGGAGACCCAGTACTTC	CASSVGGLAGGETQYF	TRBV9	TRBJ2-5	-	16	TRBD2